The entry below describes one T cell receptor beta chain. The record originates from a study of control samples from healthy donors and cancer patients. Libraries were prepared by immunoSEQ multiplex PCR; TCRdb keeps only in-frame clonotypes and omits some of them. The profile covers 61,000 or so clones, with 90% appearing a single time and 5.5% to 7% taken by the ten largest. CDR1 KGHSH and CDR2 LQKENI come from the germline V gene. The CDR3 has 15 amino acids. Unmatched junction bases numbered 1, after V lost 1 base and J lost 2 bases. The material sequenced was PBMCs. This clonotype was obtained from a man aged 60 to 75 with colorectal cancer. The gene calls are TRBV18 and TRBJ2-1; 8 nucleotides line up with TRBD1. The CDR3 coding sequence is TGTGCCAGCTCACCACAACAGGGGGCCTACAATGAGCAGTTCTTC. It encodes CASSPQQGAYNEQFF.